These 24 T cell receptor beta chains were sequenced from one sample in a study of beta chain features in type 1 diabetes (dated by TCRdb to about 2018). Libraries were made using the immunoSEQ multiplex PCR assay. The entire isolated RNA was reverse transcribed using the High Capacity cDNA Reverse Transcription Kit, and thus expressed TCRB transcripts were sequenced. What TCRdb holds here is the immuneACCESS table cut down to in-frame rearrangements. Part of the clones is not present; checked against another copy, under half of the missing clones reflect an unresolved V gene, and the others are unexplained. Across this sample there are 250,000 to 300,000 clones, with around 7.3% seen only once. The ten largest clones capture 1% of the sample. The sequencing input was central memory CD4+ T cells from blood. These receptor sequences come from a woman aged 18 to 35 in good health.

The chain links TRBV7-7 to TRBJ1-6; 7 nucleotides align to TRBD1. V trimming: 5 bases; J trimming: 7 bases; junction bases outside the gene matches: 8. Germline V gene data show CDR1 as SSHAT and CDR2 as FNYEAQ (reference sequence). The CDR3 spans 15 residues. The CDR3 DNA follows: TGTGCCAGCAGCCCCCAGACAGGGAAAAATTCACCCCTCCACTTT. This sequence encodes CASSPQTGKNSPLHF.

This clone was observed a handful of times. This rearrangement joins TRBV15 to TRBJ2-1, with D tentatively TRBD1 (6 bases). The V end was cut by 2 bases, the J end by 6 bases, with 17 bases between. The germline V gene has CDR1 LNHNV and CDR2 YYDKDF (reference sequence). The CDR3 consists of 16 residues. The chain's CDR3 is CATSRSGQTTLNEQFF. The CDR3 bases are TGTGCCACCAGCAGATCCGGACAGACGACCCTCAATGAGCAGTTCTTC.

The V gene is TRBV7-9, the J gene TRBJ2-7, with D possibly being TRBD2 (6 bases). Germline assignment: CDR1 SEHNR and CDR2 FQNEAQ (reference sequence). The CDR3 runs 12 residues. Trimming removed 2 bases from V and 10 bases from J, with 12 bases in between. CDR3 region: CASSLTPGLQYV. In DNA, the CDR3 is TGTGCCAGCAGCTTAACGCCGGGACTTCAGTACGTC.

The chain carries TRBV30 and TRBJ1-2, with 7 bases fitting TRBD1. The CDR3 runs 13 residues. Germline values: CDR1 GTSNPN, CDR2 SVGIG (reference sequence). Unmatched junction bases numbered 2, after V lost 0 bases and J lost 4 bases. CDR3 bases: TGTGCCTGGAGTGTAAGGGGGCTCTATGGCTACACCTTC. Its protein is CAWSVRGLYGYTF.

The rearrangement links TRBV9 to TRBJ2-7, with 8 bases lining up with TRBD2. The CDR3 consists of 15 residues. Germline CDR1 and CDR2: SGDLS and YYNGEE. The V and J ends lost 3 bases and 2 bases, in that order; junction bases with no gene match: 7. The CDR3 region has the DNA TGTGCCAGCAGCGCGACCGGGACTAGGGCCTACGAGCAGTACTTC. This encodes CASSATGTRAYEQYF.

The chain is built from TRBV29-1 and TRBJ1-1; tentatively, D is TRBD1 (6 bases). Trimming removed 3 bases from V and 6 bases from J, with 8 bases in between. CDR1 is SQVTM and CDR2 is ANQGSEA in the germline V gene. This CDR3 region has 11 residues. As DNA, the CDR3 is TGCAGCGTTGACAGGGGCCCTGAAGCTTTCTTT. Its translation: CSVDRGPEAFF.

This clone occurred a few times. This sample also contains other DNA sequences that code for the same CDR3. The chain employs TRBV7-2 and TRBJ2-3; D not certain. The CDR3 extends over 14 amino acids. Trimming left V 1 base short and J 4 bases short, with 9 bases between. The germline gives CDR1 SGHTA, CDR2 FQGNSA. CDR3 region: CASSLGPGSDTQYF. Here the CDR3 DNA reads TGTGCCAGCAGCTTAGGGCCGGGTTCAGATACGCAGTATTTT. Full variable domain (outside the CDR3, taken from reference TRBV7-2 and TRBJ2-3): GAGVSQSPSNKVTEKGKDVELRCDPISGHTALYWYRQSLGQGLEFLIYFQGNSAPDKSGLPSDRFSAERTGGSVSTLTIQRTQQEDSAVYLCASSLGPGSDTQYFGPGTRLTVL.

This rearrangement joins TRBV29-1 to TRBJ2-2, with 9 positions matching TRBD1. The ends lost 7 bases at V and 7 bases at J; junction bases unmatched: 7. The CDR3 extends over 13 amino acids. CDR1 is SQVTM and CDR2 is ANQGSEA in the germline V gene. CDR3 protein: CSGTGAGVGELFF. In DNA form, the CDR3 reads TGCAGCGGGACAGGGGCCGGGGTCGGGGAGCTGTTTTTT.

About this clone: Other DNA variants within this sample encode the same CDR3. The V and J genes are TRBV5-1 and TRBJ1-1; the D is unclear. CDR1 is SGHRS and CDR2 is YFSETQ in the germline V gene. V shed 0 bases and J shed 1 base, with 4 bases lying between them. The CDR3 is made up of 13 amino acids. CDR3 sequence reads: CASSLDWNTEAFF. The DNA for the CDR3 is TGCGCCAGCAGCTTGGATTGGAACACTGAAGCTTTCTTT.

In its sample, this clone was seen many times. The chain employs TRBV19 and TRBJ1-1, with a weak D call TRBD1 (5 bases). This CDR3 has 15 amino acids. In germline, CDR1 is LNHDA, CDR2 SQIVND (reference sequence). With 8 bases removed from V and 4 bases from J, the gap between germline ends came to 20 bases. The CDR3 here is CASATRWRGTTEAFF. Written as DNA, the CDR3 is TGTGCCAGTGCCACCCGTTGGAGGGGCACCACTGAAGCTTTCTTT.

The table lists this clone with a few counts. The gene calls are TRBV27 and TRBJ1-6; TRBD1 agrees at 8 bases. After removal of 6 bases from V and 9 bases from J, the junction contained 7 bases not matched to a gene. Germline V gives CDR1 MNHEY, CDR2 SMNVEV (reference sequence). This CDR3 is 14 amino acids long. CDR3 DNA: TGTGCCAGCAGGTCGGACAGGGCCACTTCACCCCTCCACTTT. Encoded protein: CASRSDRATSPLHF.

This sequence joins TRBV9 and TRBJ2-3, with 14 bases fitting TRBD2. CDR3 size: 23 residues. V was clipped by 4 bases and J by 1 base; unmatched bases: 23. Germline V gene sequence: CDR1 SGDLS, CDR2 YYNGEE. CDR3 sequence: CASSSRQGPGLAGALVRTDTQYF. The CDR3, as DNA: TGTGCCAGCAGCTCTCGACAGGGGCCGGGACTAGCGGGAGCCCTGGTCCGCACAGATACGCAGTATTTT.

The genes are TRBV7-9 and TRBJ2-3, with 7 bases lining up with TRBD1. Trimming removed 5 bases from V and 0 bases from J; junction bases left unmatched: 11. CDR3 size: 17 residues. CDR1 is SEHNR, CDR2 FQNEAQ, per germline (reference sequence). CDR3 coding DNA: TGTGCCAGCAGCAGTCCCCACGACAGGGCAAGCACAGATACGCAGTATTTT. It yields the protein CASSSPHDRASTDTQYF. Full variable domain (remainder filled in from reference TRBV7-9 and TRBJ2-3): DTGVSQNPRHKITKRGQNVTFRCDPISEHNRLYWYRQTLGQGPEFLTYFQNEAQLEKSRLLSDRFSAERPKGSFSTLEIQRTEQGDSAMYLCASSSPHDRASTDTQYFGPGTRLTVL.

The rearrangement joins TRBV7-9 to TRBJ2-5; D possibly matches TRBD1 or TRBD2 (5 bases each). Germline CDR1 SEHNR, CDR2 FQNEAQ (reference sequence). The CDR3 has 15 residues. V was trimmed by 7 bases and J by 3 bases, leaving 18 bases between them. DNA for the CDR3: TGTGCCAGCATATTAATACCCGGGGCCGAAGAGACCCAGTACTTC. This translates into CASILIPGAEETQYF.

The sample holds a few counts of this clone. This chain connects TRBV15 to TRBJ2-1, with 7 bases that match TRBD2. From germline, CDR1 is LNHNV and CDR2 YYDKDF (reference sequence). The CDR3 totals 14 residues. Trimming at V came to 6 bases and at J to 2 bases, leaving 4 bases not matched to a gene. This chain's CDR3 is CATSTRGAYNEQFF. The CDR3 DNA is TGTGCCACCAGTACTCGGGGGGCCTACAATGAGCAGTTCTTC.

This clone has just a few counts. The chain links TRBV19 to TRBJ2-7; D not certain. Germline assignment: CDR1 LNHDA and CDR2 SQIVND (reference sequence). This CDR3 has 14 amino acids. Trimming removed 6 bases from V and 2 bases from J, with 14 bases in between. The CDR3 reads CASSLSMDTYEQYF. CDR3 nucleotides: TGTGCCAGTAGCCTTAGTATGGATACCTACGAGCAGTACTTC.

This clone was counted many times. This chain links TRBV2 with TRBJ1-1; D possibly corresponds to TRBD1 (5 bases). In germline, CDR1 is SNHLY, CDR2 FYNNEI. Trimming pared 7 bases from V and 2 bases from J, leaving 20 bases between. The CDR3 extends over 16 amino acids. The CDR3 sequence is CASIALEVWDNTEAFF. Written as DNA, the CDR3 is TGTGCCAGCATAGCTCTGGAGGTATGGGACAACACTGAAGCTTTCTTT.

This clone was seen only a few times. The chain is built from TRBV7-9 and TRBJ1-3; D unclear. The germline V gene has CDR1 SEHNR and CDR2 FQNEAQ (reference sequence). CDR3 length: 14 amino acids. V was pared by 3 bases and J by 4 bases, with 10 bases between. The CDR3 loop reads CASSFSVIGNTIYF. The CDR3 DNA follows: TGTGCCAGCAGCTTCTCAGTGATCGGAAACACCATATATTTT.

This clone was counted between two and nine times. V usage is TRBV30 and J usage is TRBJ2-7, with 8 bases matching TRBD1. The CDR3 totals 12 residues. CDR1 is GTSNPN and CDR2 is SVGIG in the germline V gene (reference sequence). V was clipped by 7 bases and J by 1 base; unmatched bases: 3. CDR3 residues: CASTGGSYEQYF. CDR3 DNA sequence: TGTGCCTCAACAGGGGGTTCCTACGAGCAGTACTTC.

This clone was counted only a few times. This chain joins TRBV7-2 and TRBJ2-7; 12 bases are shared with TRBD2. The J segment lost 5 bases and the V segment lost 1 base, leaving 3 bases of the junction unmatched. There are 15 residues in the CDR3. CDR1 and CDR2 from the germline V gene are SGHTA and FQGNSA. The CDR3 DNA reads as TGTGCCAGCAGCTTAGGACTAGCGGGAGCCCACGAGCAGTACTTC. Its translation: CASSLGLAGAHEQYF.

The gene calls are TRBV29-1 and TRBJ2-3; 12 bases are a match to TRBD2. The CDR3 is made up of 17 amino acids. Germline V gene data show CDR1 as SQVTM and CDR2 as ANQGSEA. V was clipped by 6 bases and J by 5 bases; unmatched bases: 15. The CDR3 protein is CSVTLNGLAGQRDTQYF. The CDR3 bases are TGCAGCGTGACACTCAACGGACTAGCGGGGCAGAGAGATACGCAGTATTTT.

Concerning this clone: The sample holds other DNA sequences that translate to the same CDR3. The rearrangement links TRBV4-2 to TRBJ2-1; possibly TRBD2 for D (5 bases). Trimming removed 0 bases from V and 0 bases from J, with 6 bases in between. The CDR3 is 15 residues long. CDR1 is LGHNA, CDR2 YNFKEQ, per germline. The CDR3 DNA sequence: TGTGCCAGCAGCCAAGAAGGGAGCTCCTACAATGAGCAGTTCTTC. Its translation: CASSQEGSSYNEQFF.

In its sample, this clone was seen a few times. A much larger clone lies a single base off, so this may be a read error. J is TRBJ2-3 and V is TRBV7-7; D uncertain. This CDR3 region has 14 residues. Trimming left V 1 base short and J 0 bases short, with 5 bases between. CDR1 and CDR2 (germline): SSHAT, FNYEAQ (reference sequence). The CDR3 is CASSLGASTDTQYF. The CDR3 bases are TGTGCCAGCAGCTTAGGGGCAAGCACAGATACGCAGTATTTT.

CDR3 nucleotide sequence: TGTGCCTGGAGGCCGGGTTATGGCTACACCTTC. Translated, it gives CAWRPGYGYTF. The rearrangement links TRBV30 to TRBJ1-2; D is undetermined. The germline V and J ends were trimmed by 3 bases and 5 bases, with 7 bases remaining between them. The CDR3 spans 11 residues. The germline V gene has CDR1 GTSNPN and CDR2 SVGIG (reference sequence).